The clone carrying this T cell receptor beta chain was seen only a few times. Its specificity is not known. This entry is derived from a study of T cell repertoires in cytomegalovirus infection. Study background: It can be stated that public TCR beta signatures indicated CMV infection as well as a matching HLA type. Study-level points and caveats: Summed frequency of shared TCR beta families picked out CMV carriers who also had the relevant HLA. It was HLA-C-restricted CMV-specific TCR beta clonotypes that dominated the response ex vivo.

TCRdb recomputed calls from the reads with MiXCR, one row per CDR3 protein. The sample shows 150,000 to 200,000 distinct CDR3 sequences, approximately 28% of them seen only once. The CDR3 sequence is 12 residues long. Germline CDR1 is SGHTA and CDR2 is FQGTGA. V lost 5 bases to trimming and J lost 6 bases, with 7 bases between them. Sequencing used PBMCs. The V and J genes are TRBV7-3 and TRBJ2-2, with TRBD1 as a possible D gene (6 bases). This TCR derives from a human donor in good health (CMV status not recorded). Some clones in this sample may be carry-over from other donors' samples. The CDR3 here is CASSTGPGELFF. The CDR3 DNA reads TGTGCCAGCAGCACAGGGCCCGGGGAGCTGTTTTTT.